Each of the 23 T cell receptor beta chains below was sequenced from the same sample in a study of blood T cell repertoires in COVID-19. Repertoires were generated with immunoSEQ multiplex PCR, while TCRdb's copy carries only in-frame clones and drops some. The table has more than 200,000 clones, about 89% seen once; the top ten hold more than 3.5%. The sample consisted of PBMCs or T cells enriched from blood (not recorded which). The receptors here all came from a woman younger than 45 who had recovered from COVID-19.

This chain links TRBV13 with TRBJ2-5; 10 bases fit TRBD2. With V trimmed by 2 bases and J by 6 bases, 3 bases remained unmatched. Germline CDR1 reads PRHDT; CDR2 reads FYEKMQ (reference sequence). This CDR3 is 14 amino acids long. The CDR3 region is CASSLSGGEKTQYF. CDR3 DNA: TGTGCCAGCAGCTTAAGCGGGGGGGAAAAGACCCAGTACTTC.

This chain connects TRBV11-2 to TRBJ1-1, with 8 positions matching TRBD1. The V and J ends lost 3 bases and 2 bases, in that order; junction bases with no gene match: 5. The CDR3 runs 15 residues. Germline-derived CDR1 and CDR2 are SGHAT and FQNNGV. The CDR3 DNA reads as TGTGCCAGCAGCTTTCGACAGGGGCCTAACACTGAAGCTTTCTTT. Protein: CASSFRQGPNTEAFF. Filled out from reference TRBV11-2 and TRBJ1-1, the complete variable domain reads EAGVAQSPRYKIIEKRQSVAFWCNPISGHATLYWYQQILGQGPKLLIQFQNNGVVDDSQLPKDRFSAERLKGVDSTLKIQPAKLEDSAVYLCASSFRQGPNTEAFFGQGTRLTVV.

The chain links TRBV28 to TRBJ1-5; 7 positions agree with TRBD1. The CDR3 loop spans 15 amino acids. Germline V CDR1 and CDR2: MDHEN, SYDVKM. Trimming cost V 6 bases and J 3 bases; bases outside gene matches: 8. CDR3 sequence (DNA): TGTGCCAGCAGAACAGGGGATCGAGACAATCAGCCCCAGCATTTT. It translates to CASRTGDRDNQPQHF.

V and J are TRBV5-1 and TRBJ2-1; 11 bases match TRBD2. CDR3 length: 18 amino acids. Germline V CDR1 and CDR2: SGHRS, YFSETQ. J lost 0 bases, V lost 2 bases, and 7 bases had no gene match. The CDR3 nucleotides read TGCGCCAGCAGCTTTCGACTAGCGGGACCGAGCTCCTACAATGAGCAGTTCTTC. Its translation is CASSFRLAGPSSYNEQFF. Full variable domain (rest looked up from reference TRBV5-1 and TRBJ2-1): KAGVTQTPRYLIKTRGQQVTLSCSPISGHRSVSWYQQTPGQGLQFLFEYFSETQRNKGNFPGRFSGRQFSNSRSEMNVSTLELGDSALYLCASSFRLAGPSSYNEQFFGPGTRLTVL.

The chain uses TRBV20-1 and TRBJ2-3; no firm D call. The V and J ends lost 3 bases and 2 bases respectively, with 9 bases between them. The CDR3 has 13 residues. The germline V gene encodes CDR1 DFQATT and CDR2 SNEGSKA (reference sequence). The CDR3 here is CSASTPNTDTQYF. As DNA, the CDR3 is TGCAGTGCTAGTACACCCAACACAGATACGCAGTATTTT.

The chain recombines TRBV7-8 with TRBJ2-5, with D possibly matching TRBD1 (5 bases). The V end lost 3 bases, the J end lost 3 bases, and 8 bases lay between the germline ends. Germline CDR1 reads SGHVS; CDR2 reads FQNEAQ. The CDR3 loop spans 13 amino acids. The CDR3 loop reads CASSFSTEETQYF. DNA for the CDR3: TGTGCCAGCAGCTTCTCGACAGAAGAGACCCAGTACTTC.

V is TRBV28 and J is TRBJ1-2; D unclear. V dropped 2 bases and J dropped 8 bases, with 21 bases sitting between them. The germline V gene has CDR1 MDHEN and CDR2 SYDVKM. The CDR3 spans 16 residues. CDR3 sequence reads: CASSLVRGSVAGGYTF. CDR3 DNA sequence: TGTGCCAGCAGTTTAGTTCGGGGATCGGTAGCCGGGGGCTACACCTTC.

The J gene is TRBJ2-5, the V gene TRBV4-2; the D gene is possibly TRBD2 (6 bases). There are 17 residues in the CDR3. V was shortened by 0 bases and J by 1 base, with 15 bases between the two germline ends. CDR1 is LGHNA and CDR2 is YNFKEQ in the germline V gene. CDR3 DNA: TGTGCCAGCAGCCAAGATCTGGTGCGGGGAACCCAAGAGACCCAGTACTTC. It translates to CASSQDLVRGTQETQYF.

This chain links TRBV9 with TRBJ1-2; D might be TRBD1 (5 bases). The V and J ends lost 2 bases and 3 bases respectively, with 11 bases between them. CDR1 is SGDLS and CDR2 is YYNGEE in the germline V gene. CDR3 size: 14 residues. In DNA, the CDR3 is TGTGCCAGCAGCGTCGGGGGGGGAGACTATGGCTACACCTTC. It specifies CASSVGGGDYGYTF.

The chain recombines TRBV2 with TRBJ2-3, with TRBD1 identical over 8 bases. J lost 2 bases, V lost 6 bases, and 4 bases had no gene match. Looked up from germline, CDR1 is SNHLY and CDR2 is FYNNEI. This CDR3 region has 14 residues. CDR3 amino acids: CASSSDRATDTQYF. The DNA of the CDR3 is TGTGCCAGCAGCTCGGACAGGGCCACAGATACGCAGTATTTT.

The DNA for the CDR3 is TGCGCCAGCAGCTTTCGGACAAGTGGGATCCCCGGACCGGACCCAGATAACTATGGCTACACCTTC. Its translation is CASSFRTSGIPGPDPDNYGYTF. J is TRBJ1-2 and V is TRBV5-1; D is possibly TRBD1 (5 bases). Per the germline V gene, CDR1 is SGHRS and CDR2 is YFSETQ. Trimming took off 2 bases at V and 1 base at J, with 33 bases between the two ends. This CDR3 comprises 22 residues.

This chain uses TRBV3-1 (or the pseudogene TRBV3-2) with TRBJ2-1; 12 bases fit TRBD2. This CDR3 comprises 16 residues. The V gene's germline CDR1 is LGHDT and CDR2 YNNKEL (reference sequence). V was clipped by 4 bases and J by 10 bases; unmatched bases: 11. The CDR3 sequence: CASSRLRLAGVGEQFF. The CDR3 DNA is TGTGCCAGCAGCCGACTTAGACTAGCGGGAGTCGGGGAGCAGTTCTTC.

The V and J genes are TRBV5-8 and TRBJ2-1; D is possibly TRBD1 (6 bases). The CDR3 runs to 16 residues. V lost 6 bases and J lost 5, with 21 bases in between. Per germline, CDR1 SGHTS and CDR2 YDEGEE. CDR3 sequence: CASTSLGGVFDNEQFF. As DNA, the CDR3 is TGTGCCAGCACCTCGTTAGGGGGAGTCTTCGACAATGAGCAGTTCTTC. Filled out from reference TRBV5-8 and TRBJ2-1, the complete variable domain reads EAGVTQSPTHLIKTRGQQATLRCSPISGHTSVYWYQQALGLGLQFLLWYDEGEERNRGNFPPRFSGRQFPNYSSELNVNALELEDSALYLCASTSLGGVFDNEQFFGPGTRLTVL.

This clone was seen a few times. The gene calls are TRBV9 and TRBJ2-7; D unclear. Between the trimmed V and J ends, which lost 0 bases and 0 bases, there was a span of 7 bases. This CDR3 comprises 14 residues. The germline V gene encodes CDR1 SGDLS and CDR2 YYNGEE. The CDR3 DNA sequence: TGTGCCAGCAGCGTAGAAGGCGGCTCCTACGAGCAGTACTTC. Translation: CASSVEGGSYEQYF.

The chain has TRBV7-9 and TRBJ1-1, with 9 bases matching TRBD1. The CDR3 runs 14 residues. V was pared by 3 bases and J by 8 bases, with 7 bases of the junction left unmatched. Germline assignment: CDR1 SEHNR and CDR2 FQNEAQ (reference sequence). The CDR3 protein is CASSLGQGGSEAFF. DNA of the CDR3: TGTGCCAGCAGCTTGGGACAGGGAGGGTCGGAAGCTTTCTTT. Variable domain in full (rest from reference TRBV7-9 and TRBJ1-1): DTGVSQNPRHKITKRGQNVTFRCDPISEHNRLYWYRQTLGQGPEFLTYFQNEAQLEKSRLLSDRFSAERPKGSFSTLEIQRTEQGDSAMYLCASSLGQGGSEAFFGQGTRLTVV.

The rearrangement links TRBV29-1 to TRBJ2-2; D is perhaps TRBD1 (5 bases). The germline V gene has CDR1 SQVTM and CDR2 ANQGSEA. CDR3 size: 12 residues. The ends were cut back, 7 bases at V and 9 bases at J, with 15 bases in the middle. Written as DNA, the CDR3 is TGCAGCGCCGCGAAGGGGCCGCGGGAGCTGTTTTTT. Protein product: CSAAKGPRELFF.

The chain employs TRBV5-1 and TRBJ1-1; TRBD1 agrees at 8 bases. The ends lost 5 bases at V and 1 base at J; junction bases unmatched: 7. Germline CDR1 and CDR2: SGHRS and YFSETQ. The CDR3 consists of 15 residues. DNA of the CDR3: TGCGCCAGCAGACAGAGACAGGGGACGAACACTGAAGCTTTCTTT. As protein: CASRQRQGTNTEAFF.

The chain couples TRBV9 to TRBJ1-2, with D possibly being TRBD1 (6 bases). Germline V gene sequence: CDR1 SGDLS, CDR2 YYNGEE. Trimming removed 4 bases at V and 6 bases at J, with 16 bases between. The CDR3 is 14 residues long. CDR3 sequence: CASSSGDGLNGYTF. Here the CDR3 DNA reads TGTGCCAGCAGCTCAGGGGATGGGCTTAATGGCTACACCTTC.

This sequence joins TRBV19 and TRBJ1-1, with D possibly being TRBD1 (5 bases). The CDR3 spans 15 residues. V was cut by 1 base and J by 3 bases, with 12 bases left in between. Germline V CDR1 and CDR2: LNHDA, SQIVND (reference sequence). CDR3 sequence: CASSIGGRADTEAFF. Written as DNA, the CDR3 is TGTGCCAGTAGTATAGGGGGCAGGGCGGACACTGAAGCTTTCTTT.

CDR3 region: CSASVGGSPTDTQYF. The DNA of the CDR3 is TGCAGTGCTAGTGTCGGCGGGTCCCCAACAGATACGCAGTATTTT. The V gene is TRBV20-1, the J gene TRBJ2-3, with D maybe TRBD2 (5 bases). Germline CDR1 is DFQATT and CDR2 is SNEGSKA (reference sequence). The CDR3 loop spans 15 amino acids. Trimming took off 3 bases at V and 3 bases at J, with 16 bases between the two ends.

This clone appeared a few times. The CDR3 coding sequence is TGTGCCAGCAGTTCCGGACAGGGGGTATTCTATGGCTACACCTTC. Translated: CASSSGQGVFYGYTF. The chain has TRBV28 and TRBJ1-2; TRBD1 matches 10 bases. Germline values: CDR1 MDHEN, CDR2 SYDVKM. Germline trimming cut 4 bases from V and 4 bases from J; bases unmatched to any gene: 6. This CDR3 spans 15 amino acids.

The chain is built from TRBV6-4 and TRBJ2-1, with 7 bases aligning to TRBD2. CDR1 is MRHNA and CDR2 is SNTAGT in the germline V gene. The CDR3 spans 14 residues. V trimming: 4 bases; J trimming: 7 bases; junction bases outside the gene matches: 7. CDR3 sequence: CASSASGLGNEQFF. CDR3 sequence (DNA): TGTGCCAGCAGTGCTAGCGGCCTCGGGAATGAGCAGTTCTTC.

The V and J genes are TRBV7-9 and TRBJ1-1, with a weak D call TRBD1 (5 bases). V lost 4 bases and J lost 2, with 8 bases in between. The CDR3 consists of 13 residues. Germline CDR1 reads SEHNR; CDR2 reads FQNEAQ (reference sequence). CDR3 DNA: TGTGCCAGCAGCTCGACAGTTAACACTGAAGCTTTCTTT. Its protein is CASSSTVNTEAFF.